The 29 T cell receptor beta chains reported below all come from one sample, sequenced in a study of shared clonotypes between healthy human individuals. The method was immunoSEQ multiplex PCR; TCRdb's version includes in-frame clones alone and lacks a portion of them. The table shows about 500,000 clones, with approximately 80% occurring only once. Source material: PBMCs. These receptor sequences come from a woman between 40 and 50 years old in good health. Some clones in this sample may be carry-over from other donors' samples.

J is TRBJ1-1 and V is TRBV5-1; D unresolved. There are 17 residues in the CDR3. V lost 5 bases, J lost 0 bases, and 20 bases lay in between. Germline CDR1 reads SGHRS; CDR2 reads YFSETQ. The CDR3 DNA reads TGCGCCAGCAGATTTGGCAGCGTACTCGGAATGAACACTGAAGCTTTCTTT. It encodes CASRFGSVLGMNTEAFF.

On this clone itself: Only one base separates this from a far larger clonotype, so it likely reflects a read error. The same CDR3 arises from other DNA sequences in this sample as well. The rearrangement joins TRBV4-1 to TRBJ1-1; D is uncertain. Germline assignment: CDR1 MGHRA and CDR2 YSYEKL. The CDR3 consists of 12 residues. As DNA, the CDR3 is TGCGCCAGCAGCCTCCCCGGCACTGAGGCTTTCTTT. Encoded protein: CASSLPGTEAFF.

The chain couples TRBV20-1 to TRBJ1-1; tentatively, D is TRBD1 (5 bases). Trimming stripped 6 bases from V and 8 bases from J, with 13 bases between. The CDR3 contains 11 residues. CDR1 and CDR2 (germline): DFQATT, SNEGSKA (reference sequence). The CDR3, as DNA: TGCAGTGCCGGGGCCCAGCGGGAAGCTTTCTTT. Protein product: CSAGAQREAFF.

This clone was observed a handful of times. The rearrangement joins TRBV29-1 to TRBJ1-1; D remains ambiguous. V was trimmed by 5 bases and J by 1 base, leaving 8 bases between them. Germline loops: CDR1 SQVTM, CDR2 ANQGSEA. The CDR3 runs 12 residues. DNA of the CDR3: TGCAGCGTTCCCAGCGAGAACACTGAAGCTTTCTTT. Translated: CSVPSENTEAFF. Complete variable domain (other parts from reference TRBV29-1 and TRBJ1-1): SAVISQKPSRDICQRGTSLTIQCQVDSQVTMMFWYRQQPGQSLTLIATANQGSEATYESGFVIDKFPISRPNLTFSTLTVSNMSPEDSSIYLCSVPSENTEAFFGQGTRLTVV.

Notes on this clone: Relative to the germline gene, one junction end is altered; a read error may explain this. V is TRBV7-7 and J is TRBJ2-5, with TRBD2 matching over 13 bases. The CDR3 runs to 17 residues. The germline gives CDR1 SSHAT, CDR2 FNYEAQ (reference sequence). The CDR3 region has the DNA TGTGCTAGCAGCGCCCTTTCTTCACTAGCGGGAGGGGAGACCCAGTACTTC. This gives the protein CASSALSSLAGGETQYF.

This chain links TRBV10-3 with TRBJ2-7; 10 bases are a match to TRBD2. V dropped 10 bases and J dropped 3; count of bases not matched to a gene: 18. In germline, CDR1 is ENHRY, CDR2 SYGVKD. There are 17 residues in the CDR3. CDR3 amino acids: CATGLTSGSLGVYEQYF. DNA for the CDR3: TGTGCCACCGGACTGACTAGCGGGTCCCTAGGTGTCTACGAGCAGTACTTC.

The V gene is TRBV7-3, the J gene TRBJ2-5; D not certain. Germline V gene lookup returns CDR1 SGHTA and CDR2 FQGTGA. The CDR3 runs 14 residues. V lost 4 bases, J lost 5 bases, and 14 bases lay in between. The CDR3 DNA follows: TGTGCCAGCAGCTACGACACGACTCCCGAGACCCAGTACTTC. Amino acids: CASSYDTTPETQYF.

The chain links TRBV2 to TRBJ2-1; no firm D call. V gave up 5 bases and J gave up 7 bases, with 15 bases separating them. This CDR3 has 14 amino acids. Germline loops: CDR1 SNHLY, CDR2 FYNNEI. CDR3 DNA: TGTGCCAGCAGTCCCCGCCCAGGTCGTAATGAGCAGTTCTTC. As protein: CASSPRPGRNEQFF.

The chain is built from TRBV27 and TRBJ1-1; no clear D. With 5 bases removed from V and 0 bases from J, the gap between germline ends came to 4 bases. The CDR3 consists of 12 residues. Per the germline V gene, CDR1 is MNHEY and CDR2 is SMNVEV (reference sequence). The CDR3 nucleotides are TGTGCCAGCAGTGATATGAACACTGAAGCTTTCTTT. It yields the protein CASSDMNTEAFF.

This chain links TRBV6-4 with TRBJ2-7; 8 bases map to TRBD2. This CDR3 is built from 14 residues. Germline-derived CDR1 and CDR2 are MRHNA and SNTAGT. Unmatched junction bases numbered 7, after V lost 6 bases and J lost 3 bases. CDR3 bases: TGTGCCAGCAGCCTCCGGACTAGCTGCTACGAGCAGTACTTC. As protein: CASSLRTSCYEQYF.

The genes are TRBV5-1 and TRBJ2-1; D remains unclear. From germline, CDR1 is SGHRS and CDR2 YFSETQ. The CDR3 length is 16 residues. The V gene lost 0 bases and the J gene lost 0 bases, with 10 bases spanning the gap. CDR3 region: CASSLGGASSYNEQFF. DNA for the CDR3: TGCGCCAGCAGCTTGGGGGGTGCGAGCTCCTACAATGAGCAGTTCTTC.

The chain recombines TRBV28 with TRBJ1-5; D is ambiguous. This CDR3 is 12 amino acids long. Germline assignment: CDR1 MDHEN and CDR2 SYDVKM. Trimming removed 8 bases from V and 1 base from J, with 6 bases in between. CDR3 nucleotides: TGTGCCAGCGGAATAAGCAATCAGCCCCAGCATTTT. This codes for CASGISNQPQHF. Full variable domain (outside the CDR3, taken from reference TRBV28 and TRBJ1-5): DVKVTQSSRYLVKRTGEKVFLECVQDMDHENMFWYRQDPGLGLRLIYFSYDVKMKEKGDIPEGYSVSREKKERFSLILESASTNQTSMYLCASGISNQPQHFGDGTRLSIL.

In DNA form, the CDR3 reads TGTGCCAGCAGTTACCGGACTAGGGGTGGGGAGCAGTACTTC. Translation: CASSYRTRGGEQYF. V gene TRBV6-5 combines with J gene TRBJ2-7, with TRBD2 identical over 7 bases. In germline, CDR1 is MNHEY, CDR2 SVGAGI. Germline trimming cut 2 bases from V and 7 bases from J; bases unmatched to any gene: 8. The CDR3 contains 14 residues.

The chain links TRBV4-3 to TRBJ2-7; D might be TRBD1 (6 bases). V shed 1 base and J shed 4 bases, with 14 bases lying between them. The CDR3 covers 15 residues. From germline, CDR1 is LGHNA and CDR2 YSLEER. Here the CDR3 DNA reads TGCGCCAGCAGCCAAGCTGGGGGCGAAGTATACGAGCAGTACTTC. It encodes CASSQAGGEVYEQYF.

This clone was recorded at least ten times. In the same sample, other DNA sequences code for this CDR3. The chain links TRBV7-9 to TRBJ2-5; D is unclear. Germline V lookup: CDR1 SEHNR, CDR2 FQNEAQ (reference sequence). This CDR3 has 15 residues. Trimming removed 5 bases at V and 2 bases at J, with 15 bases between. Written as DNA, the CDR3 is TGTGCCAGCAGCCCACTCGGCGGTGGGCAAGAGACCCAGTACTTC. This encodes CASSPLGGGQETQYF.

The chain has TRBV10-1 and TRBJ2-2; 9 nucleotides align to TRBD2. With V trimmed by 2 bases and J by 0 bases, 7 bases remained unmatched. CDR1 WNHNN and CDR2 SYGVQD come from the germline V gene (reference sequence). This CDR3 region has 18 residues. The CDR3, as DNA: TGCGCCAGCAGTGAGGTTCGGACTAGCGCCCCGAACACCGGGGAGCTGTTTTTT. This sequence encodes CASSEVRTSAPNTGELFF.

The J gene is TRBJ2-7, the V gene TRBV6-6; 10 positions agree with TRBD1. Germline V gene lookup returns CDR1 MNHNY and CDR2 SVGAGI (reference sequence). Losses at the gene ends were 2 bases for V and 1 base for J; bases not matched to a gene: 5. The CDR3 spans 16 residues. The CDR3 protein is CASSYTRQGASYEQYF. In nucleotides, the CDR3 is TGTGCCAGCAGTTACACGAGACAGGGGGCATCCTACGAGCAGTACTTC.

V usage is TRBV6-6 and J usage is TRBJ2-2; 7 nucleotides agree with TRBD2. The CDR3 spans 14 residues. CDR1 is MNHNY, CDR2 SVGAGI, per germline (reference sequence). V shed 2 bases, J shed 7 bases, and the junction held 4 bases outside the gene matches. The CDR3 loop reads CASSYLAEYGELFF. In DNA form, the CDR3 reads TGTGCCAGCAGTTACCTAGCGGAATACGGGGAGCTGTTTTTT.

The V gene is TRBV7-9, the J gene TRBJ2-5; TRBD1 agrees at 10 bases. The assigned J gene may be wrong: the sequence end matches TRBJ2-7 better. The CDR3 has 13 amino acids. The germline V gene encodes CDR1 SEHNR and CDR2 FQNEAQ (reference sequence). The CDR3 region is CAGGRDRGREQYF. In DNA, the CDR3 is TGTGCCGGGGGCCGGGACAGGGGCCGCGAGCAGTACTTC.

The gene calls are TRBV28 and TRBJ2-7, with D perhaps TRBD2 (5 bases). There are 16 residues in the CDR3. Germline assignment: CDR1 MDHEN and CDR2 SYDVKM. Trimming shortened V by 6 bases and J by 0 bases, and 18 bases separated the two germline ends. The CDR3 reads CASSRTTGSSSYEQYF. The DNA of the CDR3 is TGTGCCAGCAGCCGAACCACGGGGTCAAGCTCCTACGAGCAGTACTTC.

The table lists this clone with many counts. CDR3 DNA: TGTGCCAGCAGTCGCGAGGGCTCATCCTACGAGCAGTACTTC. Its protein product is CASSREGSSYEQYF. This chain joins TRBV11-3 and TRBJ2-7; the D gene is possibly TRBD2 (5 bases). The CDR3 is made up of 14 amino acids. Trimming removed 6 bases at V and 1 base at J, with 13 bases between. Germline values: CDR1 SGHNT, CDR2 YENEEA.

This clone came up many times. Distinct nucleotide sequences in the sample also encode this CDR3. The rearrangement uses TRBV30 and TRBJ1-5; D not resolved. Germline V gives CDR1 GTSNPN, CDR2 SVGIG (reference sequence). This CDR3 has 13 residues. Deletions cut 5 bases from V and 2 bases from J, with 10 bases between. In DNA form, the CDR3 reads TGTGCCTGGGGCAACGGTGGCAATCAGCCCCAGCATTTT. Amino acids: CAWGNGGNQPQHF.

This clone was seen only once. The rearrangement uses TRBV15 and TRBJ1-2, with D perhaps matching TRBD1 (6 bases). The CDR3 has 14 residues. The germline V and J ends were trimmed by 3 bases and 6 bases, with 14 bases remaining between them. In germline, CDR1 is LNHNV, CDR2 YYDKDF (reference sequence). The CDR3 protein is CATSRDRTAHGYTF. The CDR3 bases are TGTGCCACCAGCAGGGATCGGACAGCCCATGGCTACACCTTC.

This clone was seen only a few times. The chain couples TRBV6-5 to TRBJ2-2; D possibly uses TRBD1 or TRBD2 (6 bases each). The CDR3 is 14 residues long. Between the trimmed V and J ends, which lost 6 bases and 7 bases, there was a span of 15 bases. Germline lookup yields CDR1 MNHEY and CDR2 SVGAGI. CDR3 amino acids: CASRRGTNRGELFF. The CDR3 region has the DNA TGTGCCAGCAGACGCGGGACAAATCGCGGGGAGCTGTTTTTT.

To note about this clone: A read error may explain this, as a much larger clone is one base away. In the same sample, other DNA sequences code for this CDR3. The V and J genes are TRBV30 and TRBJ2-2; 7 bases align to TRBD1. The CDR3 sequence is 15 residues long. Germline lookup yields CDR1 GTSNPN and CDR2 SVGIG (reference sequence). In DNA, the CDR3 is TGTGCCTGGAGTATGACGACAGGGCGTCCCGGGGAGCTGTTCTTT. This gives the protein CAWSMTTGRPGELFF.

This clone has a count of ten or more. The CDR3 loop reads CASTPPGADTQYF. DNA for the CDR3: TGTGCCAGCACTCCCCCGGGGGCAGATACGCAGTATTTT. The J gene is TRBJ2-3, the V gene TRBV6-1; D may be TRBD2 (6 bases). CDR1 and CDR2 from the germline V gene are MNHNS and SASEGT. The CDR3 extends over 13 amino acids. The V end lost 7 bases, the J end lost 4 bases, and 12 bases lay between the germline ends.

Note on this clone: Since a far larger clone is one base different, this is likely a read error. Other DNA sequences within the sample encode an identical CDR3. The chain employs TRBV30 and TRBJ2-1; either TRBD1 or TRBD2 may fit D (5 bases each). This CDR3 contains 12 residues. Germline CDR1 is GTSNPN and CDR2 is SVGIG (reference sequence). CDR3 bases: TGCGCCTGGAGTGTATGGGGGAGTGAGCAGTTCTTC. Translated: CAWSVWGSEQFF.

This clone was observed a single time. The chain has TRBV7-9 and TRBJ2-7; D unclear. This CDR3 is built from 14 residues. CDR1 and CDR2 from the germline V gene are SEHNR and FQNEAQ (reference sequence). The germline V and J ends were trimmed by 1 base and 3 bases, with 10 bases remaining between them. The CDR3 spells CASSLVIGDYEQYF. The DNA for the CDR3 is TGTGCCAGCAGCTTAGTCATTGGGGACTACGAGCAGTACTTC. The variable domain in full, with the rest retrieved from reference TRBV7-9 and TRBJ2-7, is DTGVSQNPRHKITKRGQNVTFRCDPISEHNRLYWYRQTLGQGPEFLTYFQNEAQLEKSRLLSDRFSAERPKGSFSTLEIQRTEQGDSAMYLCASSLVIGDYEQYFGPGTRLTVT.

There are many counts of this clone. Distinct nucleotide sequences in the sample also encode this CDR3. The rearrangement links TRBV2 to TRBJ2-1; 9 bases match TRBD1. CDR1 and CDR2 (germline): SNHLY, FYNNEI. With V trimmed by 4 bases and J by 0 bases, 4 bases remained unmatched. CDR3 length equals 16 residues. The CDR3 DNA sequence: TGTGCCAGCAGTGGCCCGGGACAGGGCTCCTACAATGAGCAGTTCTTC. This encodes CASSGPGQGSYNEQFF.